This T cell receptor (beta chain) was found in a study of control samples from healthy donors and cancer patients (dated by TCRdb to 2019 to 2021). Trimming accounts for 3 bases at V and 5 bases at J, while the number of junction bases matched to no gene is 3. CDR1 GTSNPN and CDR2 SVGIG were looked up in the germline V gene (reference sequence). From cysteine to phenylalanine, the CDR3 is 13 amino acids long. The CDR3 DNA has 39 bases and is translated from base 1. Concerning this clone: The antigen this receptor binds is unknown. Nothing much larger sits one base from this clone, and base qualities are not available.

The receptor library was made with the immunoSEQ multiplex PCR assay. As stored in TCRdb, this immuneACCESS dataset retains in-frame rearrangements with V and J assigned. A fraction of the clones does not appear; measured against another copy, unresolved V genes explain less than half of the discrepancy, and the remainder lacks a known reason. Within this sample are 130,000 or so clones, with around nine tenths of them counted one time only. The top ten hold less than 7% of the sample. The chain couples TRBV30 to TRBJ2-5, with 10 bases aligning to TRBD1. This TCR was recovered from a man aged 18 to 30 in good health. Sequencing was carried out using blood. The CDR3 amino acid sequence is: CAWSLTGGETQYF. The nucleotides are TGTGCCTGGAGCCTGACAGGGGGCGAGACCCAGTACTTC.